This T cell receptor (beta chain) comes out of a study of cytomegalovirus exposure and HLA in healthy donors. General study results and limits: CMV serostatus alone was available as immune exposure information.

About this clone: The antigen is not known. Mismatch with germline at one junction end may stem from a read error.

Both 60 Vbeta primers and 13 Jbeta primers went into the PCR. The protocol was immunoSEQ multiplex PCR, while the TCRdb copy is restricted to in-frame clones and leaves out a portion. The sample has approximately 170,000 clones, around 80% seen once. Each donor was healthy, and each was a bone marrow donor. Germline V gene lookup returns CDR1 SEHNR and CDR2 FQNEAQ (reference sequence). CDR3 size: 17 residues. Sequences were obtained from PBMCs. The clonotype originates from a boy under 10 years old in good health and CMV-seronegative. The chain combines TRBV7-9 with TRBJ2-7, with 10 bases fitting TRBD2. CDR3 residues: CSSSHRAAGGPSYEQYF. The DNA for the CDR3 is TGTTCCAGCAGTCACCGGGCAGCGGGAGGGCCCTCCTACGAGCAGTACTTC. The variable domain in full, completed from reference TRBV7-9 and TRBJ2-7, reads DTGVSQNPRHKITKRGQNVTFRCDPISEHNRLYWYRQTLGQGPEFLTYFQNEAQLEKSRLLSDRFSAERPKGSFSTLEIQRTEQGDSAMYLCSSSHRAAGGPSYEQYFGPGTRLTVT.